This T cell receptor beta chain was sequenced in a study of control samples from healthy donors and cancer patients. Concerning this clone: Other DNA variants within this sample encode the same CDR3.

Using immunoSEQ multiplex PCR, the repertoire was profiled, and TCRdb retains in-frame clones only, with some absent. This sample has 85,000 to 90,000 clones, with over 65% found just once. The specimen sequenced was blood. The receptor was derived from a woman in her forties in good health.

CDR3 in amino acids: CASSVGGGNYGYTF. The CDR3 nucleotides are TGTGCCAGCAGCGTAGGCGGGGGAAACTATGGCTACACCTTC. The V gene is TRBV9, the J gene TRBJ1-2, with D possibly being TRBD1 (5 bases). The germline gives CDR1 SGDLS, CDR2 YYNGEE. V was cut by 0 bases and J by 2 bases, with 8 bases left in between. The CDR3 totals 14 residues.